One sample yielded the 5 T cell receptor beta chains listed below, sequenced in a study of blood T cell repertoires in COVID-19. Measured with immunoSEQ multiplex PCR; TCRdb has only the in-frame clones, and not every one. The table shows some 31,000 clones, with more than 75% occurring only once. The sequenced sample consisted of peripheral blood. Source of these receptors: a woman aged 60-75 years with acute or convalescent COVID-19.

The chain carries TRBV10-3 and TRBJ1-5; D uncertain. V was trimmed by 5 bases and J by 6 bases, leaving 11 bases between them. This CDR3 has 13 residues. Germline CDR1 reads ENHRY; CDR2 reads SYGVKD. DNA of the CDR3: TGTGCCATCAGTCGGGAGGCGGGTCAGCCCCAGCATTTT. This translates into CAISREAGQPQHF.

This clone was detected once. This rearrangement joins TRBV5-1 to TRBJ1-3, with 10 bases fitting TRBD1. The CDR3 is 14 residues long. CDR1 is SGHRS and CDR2 is YFSETQ in the germline V gene. J lost 8 bases, V lost 4 bases, and 6 bases had no gene match. As DNA, the CDR3 is TGCGCCAGCAGCCCCGGGACAGGGGAATACACCATATATTTT. Encoded protein: CASSPGTGEYTIYF.

The rearrangement links TRBV2 to TRBJ1-1; D is undetermined. CDR3 length: 13 amino acids. Looked up from germline, CDR1 is SNHLY and CDR2 is FYNNEI. The V end lost 6 bases, the J end lost 0 bases, and 8 bases lay between the germline ends. CDR3: CASSQQMNTEAFF. DNA of the CDR3: TGTGCCAGCAGCCAACAGATGAACACTGAAGCTTTCTTT. Full variable domain (rest looked up from reference TRBV2 and TRBJ1-1): EPEVTQTPSHQVTQMGQEVILRCVPISNHLYFYWYRQILGQKVEFLVSFYNNEISEKSEIFDDQFSVERPDGSNFTLKIRSTKLEDSAMYFCASSQQMNTEAFFGQGTRLTVV.

This rearrangement joins TRBV5-1 to TRBJ1-1; 10 bases match TRBD1. The germline CDR1 and CDR2 sequences are SGHRS and YFSETQ. This CDR3 has 15 residues. V shed 7 bases, J shed 5 bases, and the junction held 11 bases outside the gene matches. CDR3 amino acids: CASGPRQGAVTEAFF. The CDR3 bases are TGCGCCAGCGGGCCGAGACAGGGGGCGGTAACTGAAGCTTTCTTT.

The chain links TRBV6-5 to TRBJ1-2; 9 bases are shared with TRBD1. The CDR3 loop spans 14 amino acids. Trimming at V came to 6 bases and at J to 8 bases, leaving 10 bases not matched to a gene. Germline CDR1 is MNHEY and CDR2 is SVGAGI. CDR3 coding DNA: TGTGCCAGCAGATCCATAGGGACAGGGTTCGGCTACACCTTC. This encodes CASRSIGTGFGYTF.